The next 31 T cell receptor beta chains were all read from a single sample in a study of cytomegalovirus exposure and HLA in healthy donors. PCR amplification relied on 60 Vbeta primers (plus 13 Jbeta primers). Repertoires were generated with immunoSEQ multiplex PCR, while TCRdb's copy carries only in-frame clones and drops some. This sample's table has about 140,000 clones. The sample was PBMCs. The source is a male donor in good health and CMV-seronegative.

The chain employs TRBV19 and TRBJ1-2, with 7 bases matching TRBD1. Germline loops: CDR1 LNHDA, CDR2 SQIVND (reference sequence). The CDR3 runs 15 residues. The ends lost 7 bases at V and 4 bases at J; junction bases unmatched: 12. CDR3 region: CASTKPGTAFYGYTF. The DNA for the CDR3 is TGTGCCAGTACCAAACCCGGGACAGCATTCTATGGCTACACCTTC.

The chain links TRBV7-6 to TRBJ2-7, with TRBD1 identical over 8 bases. The germline CDR1 and CDR2 sequences are SGHVS and FNYEAQ. Unmatched junction bases numbered 10, after V lost 4 bases and J lost 2 bases. This CDR3 contains 16 residues. In DNA form, the CDR3 reads TGTGCCAGCAGCTCTCCCACGCCCAGGGGGCCCTACGAGCAGTACTTC. It encodes CASSSPTPRGPYEQYF. Drawing the rest from reference TRBV7-6 and TRBJ2-7, the complete variable domain is GAGVSQSPRYKVTKRGQDVALRCDPISGHVSLYWYRQALGQGPEFLTYFNYEAQQDKSGLPNDRFSAERPEGSISTLTIQRTEQRDSAMYRCASSSPTPRGPYEQYFGPGTRLTVT.

The chain employs TRBV29-1 and TRBJ2-1; 8 positions agree with TRBD2. Germline CDR1 is SQVTM and CDR2 is ANQGSEA. The J segment lost 8 bases and the V segment lost 5 bases, leaving 11 bases of the junction unmatched. The CDR3 loop spans 14 amino acids. The CDR3 DNA sequence: TGCAGCGTTACTAGCGGTACCCCACGGGATGAGCAGTTCTTC. It specifies CSVTSGTPRDEQFF.

The gene calls are TRBV9 and TRBJ2-7; TRBD2 matches at 9 bases. CDR1 is SGDLS and CDR2 is YYNGEE in the germline V gene. V lost 4 bases and J lost 5; bases outside the gene matches: 10. This CDR3 spans 15 amino acids. The CDR3 sequence: CASSTRGGAWDEQYF. Here the CDR3 DNA reads TGTGCCAGCAGCACCCGCGGGGGGGCCTGGGACGAGCAGTACTTC.

V is TRBV5-1 and J is TRBJ2-3, with D perhaps matching TRBD1 (6 bases). The CDR3 sequence is 15 residues long. Trimming took 2 bases from V and 4 from J, leaving 14 bases between them. Per the germline V gene, CDR1 is SGHRS and CDR2 is YFSETQ. The CDR3 loop is CASSFGTKSPDTQYF. The CDR3, as DNA: TGCGCCAGCAGCTTTGGGACAAAAAGTCCAGATACGCAGTATTTT.

Remarks on this clone: The junction differs from germline at one of its ends, possibly a read error. V and J are TRBV11-3 and TRBJ2-1, with 7 bases identical to TRBD1. CDR3 length: 13 amino acids. Per the germline V gene, CDR1 is SGHNT and CDR2 is YENEEA. Here the CDR3 reads CASSQEASTGFVF. CDR3 sequence (DNA): TGTGCCAGCAGCCAAGAGGCGTCGACAGGGTTCGTCTTC.

The chain is built from TRBV15 and TRBJ2-2; D is uncertain. Germline assignment: CDR1 LNHNV and CDR2 YYDKDF (reference sequence). The V end lost 1 base, the J end lost 2 bases, and 5 bases lay between the germline ends. There are 14 residues in the CDR3. The CDR3 nucleotides read TGTGCCACCAGCAGAGCAGGAAACACCGGGGAGCTGTTTTTT. Its protein product is CATSRAGNTGELFF. The full variable domain, completed using reference TRBV15 and TRBJ2-2, is DAMVIQNPRYQVTQFGKPVTLSCSQTLNHNVMYWYQQKSSQAPKLLFHYYDKDFNNEADTPDNFQSRRPNTSFCFLDIRSPGLGDTAMYLCATSRAGNTGELFFGEGSRLTVL.

The chain joins TRBV6-5 to TRBJ1-2; D uncertain. The CDR3 totals 11 residues. Trimming left V 4 bases short and J 13 bases short, with 13 bases between. Per germline, CDR1 MNHEY and CDR2 SVGAGI. As DNA, the CDR3 is TGTGCCAGCAGTTCGGTGGGTCGGGTCACCTTC. Translated, it gives CASSSVGRVTF.

The V call is TRBV6-5, the J call TRBJ1-4; D ambiguous. In germline, CDR1 is MNHEY, CDR2 SVGAGI. With 0 bases removed from V and 5 bases from J, the gap between germline ends came to 13 bases. The CDR3 contains 16 residues. The CDR3 region has the DNA TGTGCCAGCAGTTACTCGTCGAGCGGTGAAAATGAAAAACTGTTTTTT. Translated, it gives CASSYSSSGENEKLFF.

This chain joins TRBV9 and TRBJ2-2; D unresolved. Trimming removed 0 bases at V and 0 bases at J, with 6 bases between. The germline gives CDR1 SGDLS, CDR2 YYNGEE. This CDR3 has 15 residues. The CDR3 coding sequence is TGTGCCAGCAGCGTAGTGGGCGCGAACACCGGGGAGCTGTTTTTT. Translation gives CASSVVGANTGELFF.

This chain joins TRBV7-2 and TRBJ1-5; TRBD1 might be the D (5 bases). This CDR3 contains 15 residues. CDR1 is SGHTA and CDR2 is FQGNSA in the germline V gene. Trimming left V 0 bases short and J 6 bases short, with 12 bases between. The CDR3 is CASSLARQGGQPQHF. The CDR3 DNA follows: TGTGCCAGCAGCTTAGCCCGGCAGGGCGGTCAGCCCCAGCATTTT.

The chain carries TRBV6-5 and TRBJ1-1; D gene ambiguous. The CDR3 totals 13 residues. V was pared by 7 bases and J by 5 bases, with 14 bases between. CDR1 is MNHEY, CDR2 SVGAGI, per germline. The DNA for the CDR3 is TGTGCCAGCATCGGGGATGGAAGAACTGAAGCTTTCTTT. Translation gives CASIGDGRTEAFF.

The CDR3 nucleotides read TGTGCCACCAGCAGGGGAGGGGGCGAGCAGTACTTC. Translation: CATSRGGGEQYF. The genes are TRBV15 and TRBJ2-7, with D perhaps matching TRBD2 (7 bases). V was cut by 3 bases and J by 6 bases, with 9 bases left in between. The CDR3 extends over 12 amino acids. Germline V gene sequence: CDR1 LNHNV, CDR2 YYDKDF (reference sequence).

The chain joins TRBV25-1 to TRBJ2-5; D might be TRBD2 (6 bases). V lost 0 bases to trimming and J lost 4 bases, with 9 bases between them. Per germline, CDR1 MGHDK and CDR2 SYGVNS. The CDR3 extends over 14 amino acids. Here the CDR3 DNA reads TGTGCCAGCAGTGAATATTTGGAGGGAGAGACCCAGTACTTC. Its translation is CASSEYLEGETQYF. Variable domain in full (rest from reference TRBV25-1 and TRBJ2-5): EADIYQTPRYLVIGTGKKITLECSQTMGHDKMYWYQQDPGMELHLIHYSYGVNSTEKGDLSSESTVSRIRTEHFPLTLESARPSHTSQYLCASSEYLEGETQYFGPGTRLLVL.

The CDR3 DNA sequence: TGCAGTGCGCGTCATGAAGAGACCCAGTACTTC. This codes for CSARHEETQYF. The gene calls are TRBV20-1 and TRBJ2-5; D uncertain. V lost 6 bases and J lost 3, with 8 bases in between. In germline, CDR1 is DFQATT, CDR2 SNEGSKA (reference sequence). This CDR3 comprises 11 residues.

The rearrangement links TRBV18 to TRBJ2-1, with 7 bases that match TRBD1. V lost 3 bases to trimming and J lost 6 bases; unmatched junction nucleotides: 8. The germline V gene encodes CDR1 KGHSH and CDR2 LQKENI. This CDR3 region has 15 residues. The chain's CDR3 is CASSPTPGGTNEQFF. CDR3 in DNA: TGTGCCAGCTCACCTACCCCAGGGGGTACCAATGAGCAGTTCTTC.

The chain is built from TRBV6-5 and TRBJ1-1; no reliable D call. V was shortened by 0 bases and J by 7 bases, with 12 bases between the two germline ends. CDR1 and CDR2 from the germline V gene are MNHEY and SVGAGI. The CDR3 contains 14 residues. The CDR3, as DNA: TGTGCCAGCAGTTACTCGAGTGGCAGGAATGAAGCTTTCTTT. Amino acids: CASSYSSGRNEAFF.

The rearrangement joins TRBV30 to TRBJ2-1; 9 bases agree with TRBD2. Per germline, CDR1 GTSNPN and CDR2 SVGIG (reference sequence). The CDR3 totals 15 residues. Germline trimming cut 0 bases from V and 9 bases from J; bases unmatched to any gene: 9. The CDR3 bases are TGTGCCTGGAGTGTAGGCGGGGGGGCCGGGGGTGAGCAGTTCTTC. This gives the protein CAWSVGGGAGGEQFF.

V usage is TRBV7-9 and J usage is TRBJ2-7; TRBD1 matches at 9 bases. The J segment lost 4 bases and the V segment lost 5 bases, leaving 12 bases of the junction unmatched. The germline gives CDR1 SEHNR, CDR2 FQNEAQ (reference sequence). The length of the CDR3 is 16 residues. The CDR3 nucleotides are TGTGCCAGCAGCCGTATGGGACAGGGTTTAACATACGAGCAGTACTTC. It specifies CASSRMGQGLTYEQYF.

The rearrangement uses TRBV9 and TRBJ2-1, with 8 positions matching TRBD2. V shed 0 bases and J 2 bases; nucleotides not matched to a gene: 7. CDR3 length: 17 residues. CDR1 is SGDLS and CDR2 is YYNGEE in the germline V gene. CDR3 sequence reads: CASSVGVAGSPYNEQFF. The CDR3 DNA reads as TGTGCCAGCAGCGTAGGGGTAGCGGGGAGTCCCTACAATGAGCAGTTCTTC.

J is TRBJ2-1 and V is TRBV7-2; 7 bases agree with TRBD1. Germline lookup yields CDR1 SGHTA and CDR2 FQGNSA. The CDR3 contains 17 residues. Trimming removed 4 bases from V and 8 bases from J; junction bases left unmatched: 17. The CDR3 region has the DNA TGTGCCAGCAGCTCCCCCCGAGCAGGGGGTTACAGCGATGAGCAGTTCTTC. As protein: CASSSPRAGGYSDEQFF.

The J gene is TRBJ2-1, the V gene TRBV4-2, with D possibly being TRBD2 (6 bases). The CDR3 contains 18 residues. CDR1 and CDR2 from the germline V gene are LGHNA and YNFKEQ. V lost 0 bases, J lost 0 bases, and 15 bases lay in between. CDR3 region: CASSQEALSGSSYNEQFF. DNA for the CDR3: TGTGCCAGCAGCCAAGAAGCCCTTAGCGGTAGCTCCTACAATGAGCAGTTCTTC.

V is TRBV30 and J is TRBJ1-1; no definite D call. This CDR3 comprises 12 residues. Germline CDR1 is GTSNPN and CDR2 is SVGIG (reference sequence). The V and J ends lost 4 bases and 0 bases respectively, with 6 bases between them. In DNA, the CDR3 is TGTGCCTGGAAACTGATGAACACTGAAGCTTTCTTT. Protein product: CAWKLMNTEAFF.

V gene TRBV29-1 combines with J gene TRBJ2-6; no clear D gene. V shed 5 bases and J shed 0 bases, with 8 bases lying between them. The CDR3 extends over 14 amino acids. CDR1 is SQVTM, CDR2 ANQGSEA, per germline. CDR3 protein: CSVTQDSGANVLTF. DNA of the CDR3: TGCAGCGTTACCCAGGACTCTGGGGCCAACGTCCTGACTTTC.

This chain links TRBV5-4 with TRBJ1-1, with D possibly TRBD1 on 6 matching bases. Trimming cost V 5 bases and J 4 bases, with 12 bases left between them. There are 13 residues in the CDR3. The germline CDR1 and CDR2 sequences are SGHNT and YYREEE (reference sequence). CDR3: CASSRDTGTEAFF. CDR3 sequence (DNA): TGTGCCAGCAGTCGGGACACAGGCACTGAAGCTTTCTTT.

The V gene is TRBV19, the J gene TRBJ1-5, with a tentative D call TRBD1 (6 bases). The CDR3 sequence is 14 residues long. Trimming left V 4 bases short and J 5 bases short, with 12 bases between. The germline V gene has CDR1 LNHDA and CDR2 SQIVND (reference sequence). The DNA of the CDR3 is TGTGCCAGTAGTAAAGGGGGAAGGGATCAGCCCCAGCATTTT. This translates into CASSKGGRDQPQHF.

The V call is TRBV6-5, the J call TRBJ2-1; D perhaps matches TRBD1 (5 bases). This CDR3 region has 12 residues. Trimming cost V 5 bases and J 6 bases, with 8 bases left between them. The germline V gene has CDR1 MNHEY and CDR2 SVGAGI. The CDR3 DNA follows: TGTGCCAGCAGTAGGGGAACCAATGAGCAGTTCTTC. It codes for CASSRGTNEQFF.

The chain joins TRBV29-1 to TRBJ2-1, with 9 bases that match TRBD1. Germline V gene data show CDR1 as SQVTM and CDR2 as ANQGSEA. The CDR3 totals 13 residues. The V gene end was trimmed by 6 bases and the J gene end by 5 bases; junction bases not matched to a gene: 5. The CDR3: CSVRRDRDNEQFF. CDR3 bases: TGCAGCGTACGTCGGGACAGGGACAATGAGCAGTTCTTC.

The V call is TRBV4-1, the J call TRBJ1-5; maybe TRBD1 (6 bases). Looked up from germline, CDR1 is MGHRA and CDR2 is YSYEKL. The CDR3 sequence is 16 residues long. V was shortened by 0 bases and J by 4 bases, with 13 bases between the two germline ends. In DNA, the CDR3 is TGCGCCAGCAGCCAAGAAGGGGGTAGGAATAATCAGCCCCAGCATTTT. Translation: CASSQEGGRNNQPQHF.

The V gene is TRBV15, the J gene TRBJ1-3; 7 bases agree with TRBD1. This CDR3 comprises 17 residues. CDR1 is LNHNV and CDR2 is YYDKDF in the germline V gene (reference sequence). V was pared by 0 bases and J by 4 bases, with 9 bases of the junction left unmatched. CDR3 in DNA: TGTGCCACCAGCAGAGAAAACAGGGGAACAATCGGAAACACCATATATTTT. It yields the protein CATSRENRGTIGNTIYF.

The chain joins TRBV19 to TRBJ2-5, with D perhaps TRBD2 (6 bases). The germline V gene has CDR1 LNHDA and CDR2 SQIVND (reference sequence). This CDR3 has 15 residues. V was clipped by 8 bases and J by 4 bases, with 20 bases between them. DNA for the CDR3: TGTGCCAGTTCTACCCCCGGGGGAGGTGGAGAGACCCAGTACTTC. Protein sequence: CASSTPGGGGETQYF.